One sample yielded the 13 T cell receptor beta chains listed below, sequenced in a study of regulatory T cells in long-lasting Graves disease. Investigators prepared the TCR beta libraries by applying iRepertoire HTBI primers and Arm-PCR of CDR3 regions. TCRdb reprocessed the multiplex PCR reads via MiXCR and lists one record per CDR3 protein. The table includes a few hundred thousand distinct CDR3 sequences, approximately 15% detected once. Time point noted: newly diagnosed GD, antithyroid drugs for less than 3 months. Extracted PBMC RNA gave rise to the TCR library. This same sample was also part of a study on T cells in Graves' hyperthyroidism and ophthalmopathy.

The sequenced sample was peripheral blood mononuclear cells (PBMCs), obtained at new diagnosis, from a patient treated with antithyroid drugs. The origin of the receptors is a man aged 35-49 years with Graves disease.

The chain recombines TRBV11-1 with TRBJ1-4, with D unresolved. This CDR3 contains 13 residues. CDR1 and CDR2 from the germline V gene are SGHAT and FQDESV (reference sequence). V lost 2 bases, J lost 8 bases, and 9 bases lay in between. DNA for the CDR3: TGTGCCAGCAGCTTAAATGACGGAGAAAAACTGTTTTTT. Translating it yields CASSLNDGEKLFF.

There are many counts of this clonotype. The genes are TRBV6-2 or TRBV6-3 and TRBJ2-1, with D possibly matching TRBD2 (6 bases). V was shortened by 6 bases and J by 7 bases, with 19 bases between the two germline ends. This CDR3 is 15 amino acids long. Germline lookup yields CDR1 MNHEY and CDR2 SVGEGT. The CDR3 region has the DNA TGTGCCAGCAGGTCCCAGTCGGCGGGGTTGAATGAGCAGTTCTTC. Encoded protein: CASRSQSAGLNEQFF.

This chain links TRBV5-6 with TRBJ1-4; D unclear. The CDR3 has 13 residues. V lost 1 base, J lost 7 bases, and 8 bases lay in between. Germline V CDR1 and CDR2: SGHDT, YYEEEE. The CDR3, as DNA: TGTGCCAGCAGCTTGATGCGGGGTGAAAAACTGTTTTTT. Its protein is CASSLMRGEKLFF.

This clonotype was found many times. This chain joins TRBV20-1 and TRBJ2-7; perhaps D is TRBD1 or TRBD2 (5 bases each). This CDR3 comprises 14 residues. Germline loops: CDR1 DFQATT, CDR2 SNEGSKA (reference sequence). The V end lost 6 bases, the J end lost 4 bases, and 19 bases lay between the germline ends. The CDR3 DNA follows: TGCAGTGCGACTCTCACCCGGGGCCTATACGAGCAGTACTTC. It translates to CSATLTRGLYEQYF.

Many counts were recorded for this clonotype. The chain joins TRBV7-2 to TRBJ2-7; D is undetermined. The CDR3 totals 13 residues. The V end lost 5 bases, the J end lost 3 bases, and 11 bases lay between the germline ends. Germline V gives CDR1 SGHTA, CDR2 FQGNSA. In DNA, the CDR3 is TGTGCCAGCAGCCGGTGGGTAGACTACGAGCAGTACTTC. This codes for CASSRWVDYEQYF.

This clonotype has ten or more counts. This chain links TRBV30 with TRBJ2-3; maybe TRBD2 (5 bases). This CDR3 contains 13 residues. V was cut by 2 bases and J by 5 bases, with 11 bases left in between. Germline V gene lookup returns CDR1 GTSNPN and CDR2 SVGIG (reference sequence). CDR3 sequence: CAWSTGKRDTQYF. The CDR3 DNA is TGTGCCTGGAGTACCGGGAAGAGAGATACGCAGTATTTT.

This clonotype was found many times. The chain uses TRBV30 and TRBJ2-5, with no clear D. The germline V gene encodes CDR1 GTSNPN and CDR2 SVGIG (reference sequence). This CDR3 comprises 14 residues. The V end lost 0 bases, the J end lost 7 bases, and 15 bases lay between the germline ends. This chain's CDR3 is CAWSVLVTWGTQYF. CDR3 bases: TGTGCCTGGAGTGTACTCGTTACCTGGGGGACCCAGTACTTC.

This clonotype was observed a few times. The V call is TRBV4-3, the J call TRBJ2-2; TRBD1 matches 7 bases. The CDR3 covers 15 residues. V shed 1 base and J 6 bases; nucleotides not matched to a gene: 5. The V gene's germline CDR1 is LGHNA and CDR2 YSLEER. Here the CDR3 DNA reads TGCGCCAGCAGCCAAGGAACAGGGGAAGCCGGGGAGCTGTTTTTT. Its translation: CASSQGTGEAGELFF.

This clonotype came up many times. The J gene is TRBJ1-3, the V gene TRBV3-1, with 10 nucleotides matching TRBD1. Germline trimming cut 4 bases from V and 5 bases from J; bases unmatched to any gene: 8. This CDR3 region has 16 residues. CDR1 is LGHDT, CDR2 YNNKEL, per germline (reference sequence). The CDR3 sequence is CASSLRAGQGRNTIYF. The CDR3 DNA reads as TGTGCCAGCAGCCTAAGAGCGGGACAGGGGAGAAACACCATATATTTT.

Concerning this clonotype: A read error is the likely source, as a far larger clone sits one nucleotide away. The CDR3 nucleotides are TGTGCCAGCAGCCGCACTAGCGGGGGGGCCAATGAGCAGTACTTC. As protein: CASSRTSGGANEQYF. This rearrangement joins TRBV7-8 to TRBJ2-7, with 13 bases fitting TRBD2. CDR1 and CDR2 (germline): SGHVS, FQNEAQ. This CDR3 is 15 amino acids long. Trimming removed 5 bases from V and 7 bases from J; junction bases left unmatched: 8.

V gene TRBV19 combines with J gene TRBJ1-1, with D unclear. V lost 0 bases, J lost 3 bases, and 5 bases lay in between. The CDR3 runs to 13 residues. Germline V gene data show CDR1 as LNHDA and CDR2 as SQIVND (reference sequence). The CDR3 region has the DNA TGTGCCAGTAGTATAGAAGGCGACACTGAAGCTTTCTTT. Translated, it gives CASSIEGDTEAFF.

This clonotype turned up a few times. The chain combines TRBV29-1 with TRBJ2-5; D not resolved. The CDR3 length is 11 residues. V shed 7 bases and J shed 5 bases, with 11 bases lying between them. Germline V gene lookup returns CDR1 SQVTM and CDR2 ANQGSEA. The CDR3 here is CSALEKETQYF. In nucleotides, the CDR3 is TGCAGCGCCCTTGAGAAGGAGACCCAGTACTTC. The whole variable domain, filled in from reference TRBV29-1 and TRBJ2-5, reads SAVISQKPSRDICQRGTSLTIQCQVDSQVTMMFWYRQQPGQSLTLIATANQGSEATYESGFVIDKFPISRPNLTFSTLTVSNMSPEDSSIYLCSALEKETQYFGPGTRLLVL.

J is TRBJ2-3 and V is TRBV3-1, with 11 bases lining up with TRBD1. The junction had 13 bases not matched to a gene; V was cut back by 4 bases and J by 10 bases. Per germline, CDR1 LGHDT and CDR2 YNNKEL (reference sequence). This CDR3 is 16 amino acids long. The CDR3, as DNA: TGTGCCAGCAGCCCGCGGGGGGACAGGGGGTGGGAGTCGCAGTATTTT. Protein: CASSPRGDRGWESQYF.